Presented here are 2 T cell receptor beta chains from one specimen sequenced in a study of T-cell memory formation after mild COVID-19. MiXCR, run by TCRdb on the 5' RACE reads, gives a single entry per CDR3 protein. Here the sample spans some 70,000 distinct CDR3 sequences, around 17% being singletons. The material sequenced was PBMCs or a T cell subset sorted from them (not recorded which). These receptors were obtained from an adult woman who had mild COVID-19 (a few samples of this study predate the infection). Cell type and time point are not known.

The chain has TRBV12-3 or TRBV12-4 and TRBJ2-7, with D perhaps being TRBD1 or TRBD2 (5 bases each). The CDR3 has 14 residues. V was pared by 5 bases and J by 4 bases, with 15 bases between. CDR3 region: CASSPHERGYEQYF. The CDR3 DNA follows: TGTGCCAGCAGTCCCCATGAGAGGGGTTACGAGCAGTACTTC.

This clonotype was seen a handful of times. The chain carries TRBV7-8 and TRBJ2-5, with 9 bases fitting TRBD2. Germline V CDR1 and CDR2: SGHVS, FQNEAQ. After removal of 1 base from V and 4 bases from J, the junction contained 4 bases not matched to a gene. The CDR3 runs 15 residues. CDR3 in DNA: TGTGCCAGCAGCTTAGGACTAGCGGCCACAGAGACCCAGTACTTC. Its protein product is CASSLGLAATETQYF.